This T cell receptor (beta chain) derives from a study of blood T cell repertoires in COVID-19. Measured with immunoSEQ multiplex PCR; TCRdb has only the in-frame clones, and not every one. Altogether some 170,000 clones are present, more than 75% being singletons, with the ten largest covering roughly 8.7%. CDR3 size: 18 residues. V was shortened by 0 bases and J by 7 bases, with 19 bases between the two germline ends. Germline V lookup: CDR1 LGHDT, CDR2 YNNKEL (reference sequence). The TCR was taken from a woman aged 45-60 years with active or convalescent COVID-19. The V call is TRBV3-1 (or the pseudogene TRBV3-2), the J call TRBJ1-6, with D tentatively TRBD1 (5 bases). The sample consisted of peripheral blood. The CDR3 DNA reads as TGTGCCAGCAGCCAAGATTGGGGAGGGGCGGCCCGCAATTCACCCCTCCACTTT. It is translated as CASSQDWGGAARNSPLHF.